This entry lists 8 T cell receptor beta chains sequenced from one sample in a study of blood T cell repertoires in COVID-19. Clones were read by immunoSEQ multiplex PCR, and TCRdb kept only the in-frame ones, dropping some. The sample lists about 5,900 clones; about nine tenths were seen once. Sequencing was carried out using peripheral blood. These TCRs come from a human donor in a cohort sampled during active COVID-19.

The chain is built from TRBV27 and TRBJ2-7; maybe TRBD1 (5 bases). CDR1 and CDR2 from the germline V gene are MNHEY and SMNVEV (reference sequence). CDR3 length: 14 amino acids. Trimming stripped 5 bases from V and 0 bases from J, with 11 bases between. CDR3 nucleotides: TGTGCCAGCAGTCAATACAGGCACTCCTACGAGCAGTACTTC. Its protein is CASSQYRHSYEQYF.

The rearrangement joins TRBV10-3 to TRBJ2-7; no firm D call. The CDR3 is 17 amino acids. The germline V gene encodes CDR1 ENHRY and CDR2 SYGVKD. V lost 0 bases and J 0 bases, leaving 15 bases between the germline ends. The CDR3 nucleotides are TGTGCCATCAGTGAGTCGACTCACGAGATTTTCTCCTACGAGCAGTACTTC. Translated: CAISESTHEIFSYEQYF.

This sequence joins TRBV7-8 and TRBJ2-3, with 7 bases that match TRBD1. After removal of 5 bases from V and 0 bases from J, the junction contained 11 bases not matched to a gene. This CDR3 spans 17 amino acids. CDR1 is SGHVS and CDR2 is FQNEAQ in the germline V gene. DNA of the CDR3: TGTGCCAGCAGCCGTTACGACAGGGTATCTAGCACAGATACGCAGTATTTT. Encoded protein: CASSRYDRVSSTDTQYF.

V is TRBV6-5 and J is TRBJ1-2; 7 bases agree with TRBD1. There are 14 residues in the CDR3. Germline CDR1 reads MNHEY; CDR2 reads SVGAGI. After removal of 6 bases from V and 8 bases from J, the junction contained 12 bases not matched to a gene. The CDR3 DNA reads TGTGCCAGCAGGGGTACAGGGGAGTCTCACGGCTACACCTTC. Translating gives CASRGTGESHGYTF.

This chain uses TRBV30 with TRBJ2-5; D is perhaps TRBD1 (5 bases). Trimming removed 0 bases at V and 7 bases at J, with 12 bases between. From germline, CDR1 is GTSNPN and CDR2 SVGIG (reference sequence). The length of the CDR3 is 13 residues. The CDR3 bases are TGTGCCTGGAGTGTAGCAGGGATGGGGACCCAGTACTTC. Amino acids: CAWSVAGMGTQYF. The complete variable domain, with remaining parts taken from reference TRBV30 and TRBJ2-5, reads SQTIHQWPATLVQPVGSPLSLECTVEGTSNPNLYWYRQAAGRGLQLLFYSVGIGQISSEVPQNLSASRPQDRQFILSSKKLLLSDSGFYLCAWSVAGMGTQYFGPGTRLLVL.

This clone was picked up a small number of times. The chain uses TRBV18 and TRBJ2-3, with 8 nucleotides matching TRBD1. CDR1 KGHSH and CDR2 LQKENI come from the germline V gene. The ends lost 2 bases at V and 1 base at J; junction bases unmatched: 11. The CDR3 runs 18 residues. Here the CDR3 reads CASSPAGGKSSGTDTQYF. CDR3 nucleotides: TGTGCCAGCTCACCAGCAGGGGGCAAGAGTAGCGGCACAGATACGCAGTATTTT.

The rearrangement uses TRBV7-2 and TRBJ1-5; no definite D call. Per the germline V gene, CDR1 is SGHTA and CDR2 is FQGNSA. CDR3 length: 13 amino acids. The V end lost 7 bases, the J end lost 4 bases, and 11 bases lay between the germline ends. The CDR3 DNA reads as TGTGCCAGCACCCTTAGCCAGAATCAGCCCCAGCATTTT. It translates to CASTLSQNQPQHF. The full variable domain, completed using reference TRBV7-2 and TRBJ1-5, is GAGVSQSPSNKVTEKGKDVELRCDPISGHTALYWYRQSLGQGLEFLIYFQGNSAPDKSGLPSDRFSAERTGGSVSTLTIQRTQQEDSAVYLCASTLSQNQPQHFGDGTRLSIL.

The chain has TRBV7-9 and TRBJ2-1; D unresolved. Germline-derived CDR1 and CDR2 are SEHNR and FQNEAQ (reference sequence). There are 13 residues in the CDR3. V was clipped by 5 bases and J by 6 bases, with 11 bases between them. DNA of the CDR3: TGTGCCAGCAGCCACTCAAATGGCAATGAGCAGTTCTTC. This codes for CASSHSNGNEQFF.